This T cell receptor (beta chain) was sequenced during a study of identical twins. Each CDR3 protein gets one entry after TCRdb re-called the 5' RACE reads with MiXCR. The sample includes 510,000 or so distinct CDR3 sequences, roughly 15% of them seen just once. No donor was unhealthy or non-Caucasian. Study-wide results and caveats: Fewer insertions characterized abundant cord blood beta clonotypes, whereas memory repertoires showed none.

Ten or more counts support this clonotype. Its antigen is not known. These data are also associated with another study on yellow fever vaccine responses in identical twins. That publication notes: Twins' vaccine T cell response reportedly gave the appearance of partial convergence and partial personalization.

The sequence derives from a woman in her late teens or twenties in good health. The sequencing input was CD4+ T cells sorted from blood.

CDR3 bases: TGTGCCAGCAGAGACTTCGCGGGTGAGCAGTACTTC. Its protein is CASRDFAGEQYF. The rearrangement joins TRBV4-2 to TRBJ2-7, with D perhaps matching TRBD2 (5 bases). CDR1 is LGHNA and CDR2 is YNFKEQ in the germline V gene. V lost 6 bases and J 7 bases, leaving 13 bases between the germline ends. This CDR3 is built from 12 residues.